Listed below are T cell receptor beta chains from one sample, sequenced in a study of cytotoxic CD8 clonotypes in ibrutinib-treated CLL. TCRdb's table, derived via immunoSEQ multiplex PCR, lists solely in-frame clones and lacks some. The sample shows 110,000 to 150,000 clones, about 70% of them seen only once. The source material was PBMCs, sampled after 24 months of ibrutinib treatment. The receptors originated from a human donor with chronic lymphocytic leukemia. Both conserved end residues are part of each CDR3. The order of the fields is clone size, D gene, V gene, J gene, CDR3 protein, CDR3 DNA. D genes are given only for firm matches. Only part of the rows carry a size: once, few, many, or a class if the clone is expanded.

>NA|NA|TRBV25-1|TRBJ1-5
CASSEQGREDQPQHF
TGTGCCAGCAGTGAACAGGGCAGGGAGGATCAGCCCCAGCATTTT
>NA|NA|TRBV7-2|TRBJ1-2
CASSLKTQGLVGYTF
TGTGCCAGCAGCTTAAAAACGCAGGGGTTGGTTGGCTACACCTTC
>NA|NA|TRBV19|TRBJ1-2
CASTLGPTTWGYTF
TGTGCCAGTACCCTGGGGCCGACTACCTGGGGCTACACCTTC
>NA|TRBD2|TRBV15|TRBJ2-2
CATSRDRGGLNTGELFF
TGTGCCACCAGCAGAGACCGCGGGGGGCTGAACACCGGGGAGCTGTTTTTT
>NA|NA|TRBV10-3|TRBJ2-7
CAIKASLIYEQYF
TGTGCCATCAAGGCTTCCCTGATCTACGAGCAGTACTTC
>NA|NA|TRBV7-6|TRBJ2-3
CASSLGLTDTQYF
TGTGCCAGCAGCTTAGGTCTCACAGATACGCAGTATTTT
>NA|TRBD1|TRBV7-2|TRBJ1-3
CASSLGWQGAWGNTIYF
TGTGCCAGCAGCTTAGGTTGGCAGGGGGCGTGGGGAAACACCATATATTTT
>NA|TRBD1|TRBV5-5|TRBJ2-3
CASSLQGARGDTQYF
TGTGCCAGCAGCTTACAGGGGGCCCGGGGAGATACGCAGTATTTT
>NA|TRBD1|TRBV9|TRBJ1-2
CASSEGADRVYGYTF
TGTGCCAGCAGCGAGGGGGCGGACAGGGTCTATGGCTACACCTTC
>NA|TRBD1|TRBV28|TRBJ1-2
CASSPPGQGFRGYTF
TGTGCCAGCAGTCCGCCGGGACAGGGATTCCGTGGCTACACCTTC
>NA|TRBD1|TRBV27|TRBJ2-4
CASSPWGQGNIQYF
TGTGCCAGCAGCCCCTGGGGACAGGGCAACATTCAGTACTTC
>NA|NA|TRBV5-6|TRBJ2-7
CASSAGLEYEQYF
TGTGCCAGCAGCGCCGGACTCGAATACGAGCAGTACTTC
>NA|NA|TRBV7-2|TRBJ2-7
CASSGGLGQYF
TGTGCCAGCTCCGGGGGCCTTGGGCAGTACTTC
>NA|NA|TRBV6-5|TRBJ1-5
CASGGKLNQPQHF
TGTGCCAGCGGGGGCAAGCTCAATCAGCCCCAGCATTTT
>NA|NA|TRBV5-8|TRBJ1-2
CASSLAAGYGYTF
TGTGCCAGCAGCCTCGCGGCAGGCTATGGCTACACCTTC
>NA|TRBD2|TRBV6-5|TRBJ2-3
CASSYGAGDPDTQYF
TGTGCCAGCAGTTACGGGGCGGGGGATCCAGATACGCAGTATTTT
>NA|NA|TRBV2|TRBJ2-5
CASSGRGQETQYF
TGTGCCAGCAGTGGGCGGGGACAAGAGACCCAGTACTTC
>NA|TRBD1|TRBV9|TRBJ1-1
CASSVQTGTAAFF
TGTGCCAGCAGCGTCCAAACCGGGACAGCGGCTTTCTTT
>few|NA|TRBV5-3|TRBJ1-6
CARSLASWCGHNSPLHF
TGTGCCAGAAGCTTGGCCTCATGGTGTGGGCATAATTCACCCCTCCACTTT
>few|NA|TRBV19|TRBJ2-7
CASSSRAPSYEQYF
TGTGCCAGTAGTAGCCGGGCCCCCTCCTACGAGCAGTACTTC
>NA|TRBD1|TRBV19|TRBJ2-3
CATGTGDTDTQYF
TGTGCCACCGGGACAGGGGACACAGATACGCAGTATTTT
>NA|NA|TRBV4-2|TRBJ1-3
CASSQDQGLGNTIYF
TGTGCCAGCAGCCAAGATCAGGGGCTTGGAAACACCATATATTTT
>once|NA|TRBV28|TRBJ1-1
CASGEGGGGAFF
TGTGCCAGCGGGGAGGGGGGCGGTGGAGCTTTCTTT
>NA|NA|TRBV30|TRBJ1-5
CAWSVRRASNQPQHF
TGTGCCTGGAGTGTACGCAGGGCCAGCAATCAGCCCCAGCATTTT
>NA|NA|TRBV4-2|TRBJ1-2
CASSPGALNYGYTF
TGTGCCAGCAGCCCGGGGGCCCTGAACTATGGCTACACCTTC
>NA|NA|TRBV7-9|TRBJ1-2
CASSFGGAGYTF
TGTGCCAGCAGCTTCGGGGGTGCTGGCTACACCTTC
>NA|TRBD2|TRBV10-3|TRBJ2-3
CAISGPWTSGEPTDTQYF
TGTGCCATCAGTGGTCCTTGGACTAGCGGGGAACCCACAGATACGCAGTATTTT
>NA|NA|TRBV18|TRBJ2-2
CASSPATGELFF
TGTGCCAGCTCACCTGCCACCGGGGAGCTGTTTTTT
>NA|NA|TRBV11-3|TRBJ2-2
CASSPRGPTGELFF
TGTGCCAGCAGCCCCCGGGGACCCACCGGGGAGCTGTTTTTT
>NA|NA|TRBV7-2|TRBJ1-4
CASSPPGLGEKLFF
TGTGCCAGCAGCCCGCCGGGGCTTGGGGAAAAACTGTTTTTT
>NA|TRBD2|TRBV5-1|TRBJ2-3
CASSLTSGDPQYF
TGCGCCAGCAGCTTGACCAGCGGGGACCCCCAGTATTTT
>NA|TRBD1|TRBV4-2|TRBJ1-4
CASSQQGASEKLFF
TGTGCCAGCAGCCAACAGGGGGCTAGCGAAAAACTGTTTTTT
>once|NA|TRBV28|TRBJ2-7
CASSLWRGYSYEQYF
TGTGCCAGCAGTTTGTGGCGAGGCTACTCCTACGAGCAGTACTTC
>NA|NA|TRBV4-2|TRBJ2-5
CASSQDFHGQETQYF
TGTGCCAGCAGCCAAGATTTCCACGGGCAAGAGACCCAGTACTTC
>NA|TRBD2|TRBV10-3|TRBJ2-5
CAISLAEGETQYF
TGTGCCATCAGCCTAGCGGAGGGAGAGACCCAGTACTTC
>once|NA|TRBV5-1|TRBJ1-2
CASSFQGGSGGYTF
TGCGCCAGCAGCTTCCAAGGGGGTTCTGGTGGCTACACCTTC
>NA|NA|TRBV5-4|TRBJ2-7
CASSLGQEGYEQYF
TGTGCCAGCAGCTTGGGACAGGAGGGGTACGAGCAGTACTTC
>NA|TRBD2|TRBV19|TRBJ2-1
CASSPWGGSYNEQFF
TGTGCCAGTAGCCCGTGGGGGGGATCCTACAATGAGCAGTTCTTC
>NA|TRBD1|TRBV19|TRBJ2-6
CASSTQGVGANVLTF
TGTGCCAGTAGTACCCAGGGGGTTGGGGCCAACGTCCTGACTTTC
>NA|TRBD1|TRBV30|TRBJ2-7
CAWSRGTGPYEQYF
TGTGCCTGGAGTAGGGGGACAGGGCCCTACGAGCAGTACTTC
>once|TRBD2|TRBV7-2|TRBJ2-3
CASSPRLAGSTDTQYF
TGTGCCAGCAGCCCCCGACTAGCGGGTTCCACAGATACGCAGTATTTT
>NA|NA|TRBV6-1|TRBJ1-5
CASSDSGWDQPQHF
TGTGCCAGCAGTGACTCGGGGTGGGATCAGCCCCAGCATTTT
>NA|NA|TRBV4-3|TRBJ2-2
CASRGRGAGELFF
TGCGCCAGCAGGGGCAGGGGCGCCGGGGAGCTGTTTTTT
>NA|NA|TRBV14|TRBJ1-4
CASSQFGGDEKLFF
TGTGCCAGCAGCCAGTTTGGGGGTGATGAAAAACTGTTTTTT
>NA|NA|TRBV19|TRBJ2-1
CASRSYNEQFF
TGTGCCAGTAGAAGCTACAATGAGCAGTTCTTC
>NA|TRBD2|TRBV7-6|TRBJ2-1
CASSLGGLDNEQFF
TGTGCCAGCAGCTTAGGCGGACTAGACAATGAGCAGTTCTTC
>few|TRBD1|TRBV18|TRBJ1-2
CASSPAGQGGVGHYGYTF
TGTGCCAGCTCACCGGCGGGACAGGGAGGGGTCGGACACTATGGCTACACCTTC
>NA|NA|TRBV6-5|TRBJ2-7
CASSPGTGSYEQYF
TGTGCCAGCAGCCCAGGCACAGGCTCCTACGAGCAGTACTTC
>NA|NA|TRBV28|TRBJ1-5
CASGGQPQHF
TGTGCCAGCGGGGGTCAGCCCCAGCATTTT
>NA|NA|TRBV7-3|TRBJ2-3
CASGGADTDTQYF
TGTGCCAGCGGGGGAGCAGACACAGATACGCAGTATTTT